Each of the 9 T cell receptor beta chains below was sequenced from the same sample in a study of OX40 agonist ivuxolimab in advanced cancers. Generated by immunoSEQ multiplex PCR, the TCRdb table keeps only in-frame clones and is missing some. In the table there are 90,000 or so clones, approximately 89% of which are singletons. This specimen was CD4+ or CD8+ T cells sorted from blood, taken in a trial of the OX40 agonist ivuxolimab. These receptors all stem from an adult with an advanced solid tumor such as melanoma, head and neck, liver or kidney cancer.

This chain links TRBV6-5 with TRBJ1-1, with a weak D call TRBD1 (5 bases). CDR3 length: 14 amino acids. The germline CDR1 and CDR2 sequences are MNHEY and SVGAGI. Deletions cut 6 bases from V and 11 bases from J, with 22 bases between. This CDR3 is CASRQPASGDWAFF. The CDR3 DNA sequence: TGTGCCAGCAGACAACCCGCGTCGGGGGATTGGGCTTTCTTT.

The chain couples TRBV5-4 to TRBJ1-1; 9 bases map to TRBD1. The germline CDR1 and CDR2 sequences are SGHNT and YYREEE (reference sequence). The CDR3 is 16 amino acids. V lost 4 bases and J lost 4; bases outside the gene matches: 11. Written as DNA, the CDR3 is TGTGCCAGCAGCCTTGGACTACAGGGGGCGGCCACTGAAGCTTTCTTT. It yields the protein CASSLGLQGAATEAFF.

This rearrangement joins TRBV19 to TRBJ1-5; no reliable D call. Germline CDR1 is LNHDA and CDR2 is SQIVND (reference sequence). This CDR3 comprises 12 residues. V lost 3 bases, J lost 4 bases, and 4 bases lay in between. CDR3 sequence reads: CASSISNQPQHF. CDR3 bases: TGTGCCAGTAGTATTAGTAATCAGCCCCAGCATTTT.

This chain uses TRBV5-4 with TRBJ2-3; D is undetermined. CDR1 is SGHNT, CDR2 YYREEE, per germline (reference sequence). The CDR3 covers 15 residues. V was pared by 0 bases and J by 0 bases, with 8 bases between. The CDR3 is CASSLDSSSTDTQYF. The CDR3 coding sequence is TGTGCCAGCAGCTTGGACAGTTCTAGCACAGATACGCAGTATTTT. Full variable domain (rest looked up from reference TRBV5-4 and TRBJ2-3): ETGVTQSPTHLIKTRGQQVTLRCSSQSGHNTVSWYQQALGQGPQFIFQYYREEENGRGNFPPRFSGLQFPNYSSELNVNALELDDSALYLCASSLDSSSTDTQYFGPGTRLTVL.

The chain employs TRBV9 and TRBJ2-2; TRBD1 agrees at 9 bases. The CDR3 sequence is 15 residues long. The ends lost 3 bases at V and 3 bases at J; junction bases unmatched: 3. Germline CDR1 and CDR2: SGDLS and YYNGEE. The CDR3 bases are TGTGCCAGCAGCGGGACAGGGGAGGACACCGGGGAGCTGTTTTTT. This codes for CASSGTGEDTGELFF. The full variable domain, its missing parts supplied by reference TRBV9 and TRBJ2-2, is DSGVTQTPKHLITATGQRVTLRCSPRSGDLSVYWYQQSLDQGLQFLIQYYNGEERAKGNILERFSAQQFPDLHSELNLSSLELGDSALYFCASSGTGEDTGELFFGEGSRLTVL.

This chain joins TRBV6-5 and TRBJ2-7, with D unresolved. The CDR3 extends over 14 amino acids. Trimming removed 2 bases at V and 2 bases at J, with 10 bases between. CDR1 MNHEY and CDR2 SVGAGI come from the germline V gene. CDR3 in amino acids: CASSYKPDAYEQYV. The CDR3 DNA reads TGTGCCAGCAGTTACAAACCAGACGCCTACGAGCAGTACGTC.

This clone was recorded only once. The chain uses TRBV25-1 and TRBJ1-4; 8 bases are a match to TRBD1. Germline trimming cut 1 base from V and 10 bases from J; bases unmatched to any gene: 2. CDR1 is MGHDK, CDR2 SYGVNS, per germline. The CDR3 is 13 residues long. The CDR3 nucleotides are TGTGCCAGCAGTGAATCCGGACAGGGAAAACTGTTTTTT. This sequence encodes CASSESGQGKLFF.

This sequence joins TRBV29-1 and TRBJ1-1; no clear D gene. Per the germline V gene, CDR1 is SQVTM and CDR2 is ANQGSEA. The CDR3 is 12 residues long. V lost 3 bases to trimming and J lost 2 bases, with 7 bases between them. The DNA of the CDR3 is TGCAGCGTTGACAGGTTTAACACTGAAGCTTTCTTT. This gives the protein CSVDRFNTEAFF. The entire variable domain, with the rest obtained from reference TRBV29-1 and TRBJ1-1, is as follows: SAVISQKPSRDICQRGTSLTIQCQVDSQVTMMFWYRQQPGQSLTLIATANQGSEATYESGFVIDKFPISRPNLTFSTLTVSNMSPEDSSIYLCSVDRFNTEAFFGQGTRLTVV.

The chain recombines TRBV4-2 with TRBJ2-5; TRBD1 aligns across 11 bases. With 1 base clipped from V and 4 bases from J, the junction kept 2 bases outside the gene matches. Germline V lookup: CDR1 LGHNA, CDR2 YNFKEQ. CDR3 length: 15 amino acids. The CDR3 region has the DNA TGTGCCAGCAGCCAAGTCGGGACAGGGGGAGAGACCCAGTACTTC. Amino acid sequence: CASSQVGTGGETQYF.